This is a list of T cell receptor beta chains from one sample in a study of T cell repertoires in cytomegalovirus infection. MiXCR was run by TCRdb on the reads, yielding one entry per CDR3 protein. The sample yields around 430,000 distinct CDR3 sequences, under 55% seen once. No antigen is known for these receptors. The sequencing used cultured PBMCs, collected from culture after CMV antigen stimulation. The source is a human donor in good health (CMV status not recorded). Some clones in this sample may be carry-over from other donors' samples. CDR3s leave out the opening cysteine and the closing phenylalanine or tryptophan. Fields, in order: V gene, CDR3 protein.

TRBV6-2/TRBV6-3 | ASSYRPGLAGLHLSYEQY
TRBV7-8 | ASSNGGGNQPQH
TRBV19 | ASSIGAGYTEAF
TRBV7-9 | ASSPQGGGGDRRDEQF
TRBV10-3 | AIRAGGNTDTQY
TRBV12-3/TRBV12-4 | ASSRLTGSSEAF
TRBV2 | ASSLPASGEGDEQY
TRBV12-3/TRBV12-4 | ASGGSNYEQY
TRBV7-2 | ASSLETPNEKLF
TRBV2 | ASSEVTGLAEYEQY
TRBV5-1 | ASNGQGLDVNTEAF
TRBV29-1 | SVTGQDFLGEQY
TRBV12-3/TRBV12-4 | ASSFKLNYGYT
TRBV11-2 | ASSQYRGRNTEAF
TRBV7-8 | ASSLVVWGGTEAF
TRBV6-2/TRBV6-3 | ASSYGVLSVSNQPQH
TRBV19 | ASSIPQDAGQGNQPQH
TRBV12-3/TRBV12-4 | ASSFHREKDTEAF